This T cell receptor beta chain comes out of a study of beta chain features in type 1 diabetes. Whole-study context: Age, gender and cell yields were alike across patients and healthy donors.

This CDR3 has 12 amino acids. Looked up from germline, CDR1 is MNHNY and CDR2 is SVGAGI (reference sequence). V lost 5 bases, J lost 8 bases, and 12 bases lay in between. As every portion of the isolated RNA was reverse transcribed, the sequencing read expressed TCRB transcripts. The data were produced by immunoSEQ multiplex PCR, yet TCRdb's version contains in-frame clones alone and is incomplete. The sample has about 340,000 clones; 6.5% to 10% are singletons. Averaging approximately 0.11 L, one heparinised blood draw was given by each donor. Broader study findings: Shorter TCRB CDR3s, moderately but significantly so, were found in Type 1 diabetes patients in all four CD4+ subsets. The study notes PCR might favor shorter templates equally in patients and controls.

At least ten counts were recorded for this clone. The antigen remains undetermined. The sequenced sample was central memory CD4+ T cells from blood. The sequence was obtained from a woman aged 18-35 years in good health. V gene TRBV6-6 combines with J gene TRBJ1-2; D gene unclear. The CDR3 DNA follows: TGTGCCAGCAGTCCCGGGCCGAGGGGCTACACCTTC. Protein product: CASSPGPRGYTF.